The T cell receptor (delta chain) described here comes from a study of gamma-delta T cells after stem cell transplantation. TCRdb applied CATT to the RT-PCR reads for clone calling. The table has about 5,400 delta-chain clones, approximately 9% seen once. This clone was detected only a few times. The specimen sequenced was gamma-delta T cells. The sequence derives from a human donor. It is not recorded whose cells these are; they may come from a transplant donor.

Here the CDR3 reads CACDTAGGSLSWDTRQMFF. CDR3 DNA: TGTGCCTGTGACACCGCCGGGGGATCCCTTTCCTGGGACACCCGACAGATGTTTTTC. The chain joins TRDV2 to TRDJ3, with 7 positions matching TRDD3. Unmatched junction bases numbered 8, after V lost 0 bases and J lost 1 base. The CDR3 length is 19 residues. Germline CDR1 is GEAIGNYY and CDR2 is EKD.